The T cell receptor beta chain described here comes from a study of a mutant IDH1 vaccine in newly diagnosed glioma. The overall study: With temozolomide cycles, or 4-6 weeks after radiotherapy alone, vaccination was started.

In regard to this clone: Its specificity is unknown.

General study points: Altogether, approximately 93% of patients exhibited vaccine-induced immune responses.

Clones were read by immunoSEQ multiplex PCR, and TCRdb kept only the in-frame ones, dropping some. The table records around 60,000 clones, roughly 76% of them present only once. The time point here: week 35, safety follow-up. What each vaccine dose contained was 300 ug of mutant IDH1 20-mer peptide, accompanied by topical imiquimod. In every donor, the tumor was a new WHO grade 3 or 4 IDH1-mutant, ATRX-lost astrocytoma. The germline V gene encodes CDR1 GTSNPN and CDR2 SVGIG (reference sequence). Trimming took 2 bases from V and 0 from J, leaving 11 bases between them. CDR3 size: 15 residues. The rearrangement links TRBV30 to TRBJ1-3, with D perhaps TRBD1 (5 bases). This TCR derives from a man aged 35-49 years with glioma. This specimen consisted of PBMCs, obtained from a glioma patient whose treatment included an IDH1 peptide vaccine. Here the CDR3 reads CAWSQGLSSGNTIYF. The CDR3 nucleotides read TGTGCCTGGAGTCAGGGCCTAAGCTCTGGAAACACCATATATTTT.